This TCR beta chain was recorded in a study of OX40 agonist ivuxolimab in advanced cancers. The wider study: People in dose escalation had one of these cancers: hepatocellular carcinoma, melanoma, renal cell or head and neck cancer.

The CDR3 is made up of 13 amino acids. Trimming shortened V by 0 bases and J by 6 bases, and 10 bases separated the two germline ends. Germline lookup yields CDR1 SGDLS and CDR2 YYNGEE. The data were produced by immunoSEQ multiplex PCR, yet TCRdb's version contains in-frame clones alone and is incomplete. Of about 73,000 clones in the sample, approximately 86% were seen once. The source of this sequence is an adult with an advanced solid tumor such as melanoma, head and neck, liver or kidney cancer. The J gene is TRBJ2-7, the V gene TRBV9; no clear D. The material sequenced was CD4+ or CD8+ T cells sorted from blood, taken in a trial of the OX40 agonist ivuxolimab. The CDR3 is CASSVAGVGEQYF. In nucleotides, the CDR3 is TGTGCCAGCAGCGTAGCTGGGGTGGGCGAGCAGTACTTC.